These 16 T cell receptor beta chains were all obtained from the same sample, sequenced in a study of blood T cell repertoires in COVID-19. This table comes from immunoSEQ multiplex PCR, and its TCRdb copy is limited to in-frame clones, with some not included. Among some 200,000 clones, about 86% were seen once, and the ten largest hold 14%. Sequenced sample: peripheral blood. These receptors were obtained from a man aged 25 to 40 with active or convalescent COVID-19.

The CDR3 loop is CASSEIDTREAFF. As DNA, the CDR3 is TGTGCCAGCAGTGAAATAGACACCCGTGAAGCTTTCTTT. The chain recombines TRBV6-1 with TRBJ1-1, with unresolved D. This CDR3 spans 13 amino acids. Per the germline V gene, CDR1 is MNHNS and CDR2 is SASEGT. The germline V and J ends were trimmed by 2 bases and 7 bases, with 11 bases remaining between them.

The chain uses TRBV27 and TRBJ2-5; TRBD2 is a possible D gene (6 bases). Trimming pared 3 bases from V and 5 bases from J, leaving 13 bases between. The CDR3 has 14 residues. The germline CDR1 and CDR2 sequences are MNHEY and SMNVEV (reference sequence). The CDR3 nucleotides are TGTGCCAGCAGTTTGGAGGGCCTTGGGGAGACCCAGTACTTC. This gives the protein CASSLEGLGETQYF.

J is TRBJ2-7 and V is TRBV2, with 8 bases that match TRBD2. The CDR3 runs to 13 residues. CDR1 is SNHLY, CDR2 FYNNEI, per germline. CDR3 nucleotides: TGTGCCAGCAAGCCACAGGTAGCGGGGCCCCCCGACGTC. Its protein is CASKPQVAGPPDV.

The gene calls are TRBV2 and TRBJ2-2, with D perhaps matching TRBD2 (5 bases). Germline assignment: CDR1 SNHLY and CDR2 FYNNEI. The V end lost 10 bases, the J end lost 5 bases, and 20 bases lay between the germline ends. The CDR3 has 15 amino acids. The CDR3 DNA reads TGTGCCACCCAACCGGATAGCGTAGGAACCGGGGAGCTGTTTTTT. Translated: CATQPDSVGTGELFF.

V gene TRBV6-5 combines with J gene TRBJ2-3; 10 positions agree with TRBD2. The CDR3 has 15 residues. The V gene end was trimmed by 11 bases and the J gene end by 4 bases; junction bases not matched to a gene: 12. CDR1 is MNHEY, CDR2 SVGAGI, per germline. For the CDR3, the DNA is TGTGCCTCCCAGGGTCTAGCGGGAGCAGCAGATACGCAGTATTTT. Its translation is CASQGLAGAADTQYF.

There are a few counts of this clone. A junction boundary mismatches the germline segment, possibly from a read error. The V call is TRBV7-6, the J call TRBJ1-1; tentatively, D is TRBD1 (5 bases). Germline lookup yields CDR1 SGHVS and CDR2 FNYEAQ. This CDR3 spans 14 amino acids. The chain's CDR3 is CASSLGPGNSEAFF. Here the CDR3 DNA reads TGTGCCAGCAGCTTAGGGCCAGGGAACTCTGAAGCTTTCTTT.

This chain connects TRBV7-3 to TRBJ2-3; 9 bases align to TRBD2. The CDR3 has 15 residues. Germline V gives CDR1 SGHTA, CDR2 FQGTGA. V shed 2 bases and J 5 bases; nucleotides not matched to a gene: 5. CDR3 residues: CASSLGGGARDTQYF. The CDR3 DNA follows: TGTGCCAGCAGCTTAGGCGGGGGGGCGAGAGATACGCAGTATTTT.

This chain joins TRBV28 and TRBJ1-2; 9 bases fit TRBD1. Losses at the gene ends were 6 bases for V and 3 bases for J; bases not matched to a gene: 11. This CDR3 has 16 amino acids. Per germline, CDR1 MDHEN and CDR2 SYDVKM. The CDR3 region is CASRLQGAQIYYGYTF. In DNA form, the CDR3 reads TGTGCCAGCAGGCTACAGGGGGCGCAGATCTACTATGGCTACACCTTC.

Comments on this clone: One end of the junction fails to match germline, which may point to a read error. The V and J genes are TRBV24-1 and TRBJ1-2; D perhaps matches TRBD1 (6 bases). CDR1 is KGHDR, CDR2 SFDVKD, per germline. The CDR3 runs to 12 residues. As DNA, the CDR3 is TGTGCCACCAGTCAGGGGTTCTATCGCTACACCTTC. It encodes CATSQGFYRYTF.

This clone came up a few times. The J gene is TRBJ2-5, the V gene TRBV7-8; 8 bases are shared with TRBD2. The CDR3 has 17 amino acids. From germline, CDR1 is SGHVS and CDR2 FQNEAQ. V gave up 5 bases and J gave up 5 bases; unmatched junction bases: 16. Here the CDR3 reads CASSPPRWLAGGETQYF. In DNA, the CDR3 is TGTGCCAGCAGCCCGCCCCGGTGGCTAGCGGGCGGCGAGACCCAGTACTTC.

In DNA form, the CDR3 reads TGCAGCGTTGACCTGGGACTAGCGGGACCAAGTTACAATGAGCAGTTCTTC. Protein product: CSVDLGLAGPSYNEQFF. The chain combines TRBV29-1 with TRBJ2-1; 13 positions agree with TRBD2. J gave up 4 bases and V 3 bases, and 9 bases lay outside the gene matches. CDR1 and CDR2 from the germline V gene are SQVTM and ANQGSEA. The length of the CDR3 is 17 residues.

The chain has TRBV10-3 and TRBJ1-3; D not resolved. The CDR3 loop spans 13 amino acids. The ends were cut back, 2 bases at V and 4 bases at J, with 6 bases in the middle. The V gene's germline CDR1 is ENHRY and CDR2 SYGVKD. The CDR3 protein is CAISEREGNTIYF. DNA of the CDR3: TGTGCCATCAGTGAGAGGGAGGGAAACACCATATATTTT.

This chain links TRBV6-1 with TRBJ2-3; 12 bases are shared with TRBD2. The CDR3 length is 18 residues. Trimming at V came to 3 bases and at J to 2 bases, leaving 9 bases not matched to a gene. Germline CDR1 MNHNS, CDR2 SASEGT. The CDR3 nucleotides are TGTGCCAGCAGTGACGTTCCTAGCGGGAGGGTTCTCACAGATACGCAGTATTTT. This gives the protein CASSDVPSGRVLTDTQYF.

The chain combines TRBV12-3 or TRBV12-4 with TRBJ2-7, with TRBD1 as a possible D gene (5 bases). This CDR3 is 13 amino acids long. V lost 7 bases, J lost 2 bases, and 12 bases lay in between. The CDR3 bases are TGTGCCAGCAACCGTCTAGGGGCCTACGAGCAGTACTTC. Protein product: CASNRLGAYEQYF.

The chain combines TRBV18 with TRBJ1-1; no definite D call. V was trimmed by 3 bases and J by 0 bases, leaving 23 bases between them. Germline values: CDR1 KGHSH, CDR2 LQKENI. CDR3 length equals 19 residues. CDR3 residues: CASSPLHEGTRFMNTEAFF. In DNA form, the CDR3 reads TGTGCCAGCTCACCCCTCCATGAGGGAACCCGTTTTATGAACACTGAAGCTTTCTTT.

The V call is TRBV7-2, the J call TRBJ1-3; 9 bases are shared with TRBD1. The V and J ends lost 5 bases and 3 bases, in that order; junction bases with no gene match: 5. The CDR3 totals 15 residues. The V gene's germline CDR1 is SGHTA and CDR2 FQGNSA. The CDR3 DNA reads TGTGCCAGCAGCCTTCCGACAGGGGGTGGAAACACCATATATTTT. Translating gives CASSLPTGGGNTIYF.